This T cell receptor (beta chain) was documented in a study of cytomegalovirus exposure and HLA in healthy donors. Study-wide results and caveats: In a later analysis, the majority of CMV-associated beta chains seemingly showed HLA restriction. The study put some 150 TCR beta chains on its list as cytomegalovirus-associated.

This clone has only one observation. What it binds is unknown. PCR used 60 Vbeta primers and 13 Jbeta primers. The data were produced by immunoSEQ multiplex PCR, yet TCRdb's version contains in-frame clones alone and is incomplete. The profile shows about 150,000 clones, roughly 75% of them singletons. This CDR3 contains 17 residues. The V segment lost 5 bases and the J segment 5 bases; nucleotides outside the gene matches: 14. From germline, CDR1 is MDHEN and CDR2 SYDVKM. The V and J genes are TRBV28 and TRBJ2-5; TRBD1 matches 10 bases. The specimen was PBMCs. The sequence was obtained from a man aged 25-40 years in good health. The CDR3 loop reads CASSGAGDRGLWETQYF. CDR3 bases: TGTGCCAGCAGTGGGGCAGGAGACAGGGGGCTATGGGAGACCCAGTACTTC.